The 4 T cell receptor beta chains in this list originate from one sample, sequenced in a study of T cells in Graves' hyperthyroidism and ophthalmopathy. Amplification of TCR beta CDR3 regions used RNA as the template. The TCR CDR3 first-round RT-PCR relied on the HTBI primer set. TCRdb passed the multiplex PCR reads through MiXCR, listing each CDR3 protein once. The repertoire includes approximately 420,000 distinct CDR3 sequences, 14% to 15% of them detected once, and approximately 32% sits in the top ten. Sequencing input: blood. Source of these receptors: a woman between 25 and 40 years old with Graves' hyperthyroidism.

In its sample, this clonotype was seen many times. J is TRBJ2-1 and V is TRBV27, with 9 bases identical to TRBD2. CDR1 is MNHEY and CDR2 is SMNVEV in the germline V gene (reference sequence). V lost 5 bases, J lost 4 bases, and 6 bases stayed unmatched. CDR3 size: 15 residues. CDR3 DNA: TGTGCCAGCAGTCCCCCGCTAGCGGGATACAATGAGCAGTTCTTC. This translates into CASSPPLAGYNEQFF.

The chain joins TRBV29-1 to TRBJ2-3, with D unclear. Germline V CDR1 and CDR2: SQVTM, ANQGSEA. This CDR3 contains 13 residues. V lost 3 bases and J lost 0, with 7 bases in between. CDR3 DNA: TGCAGCGTTGAGACCGATAGCACAGATACGCAGTATTTT. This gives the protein CSVETDSTDTQYF.

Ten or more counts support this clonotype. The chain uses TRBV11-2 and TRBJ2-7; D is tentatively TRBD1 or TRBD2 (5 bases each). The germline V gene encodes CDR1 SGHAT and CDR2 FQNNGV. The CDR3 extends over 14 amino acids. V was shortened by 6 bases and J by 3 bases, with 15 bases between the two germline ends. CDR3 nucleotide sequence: TGTGCCAGCAGAAACGTTGGGGGTAACTACGAGCAGTACTTC. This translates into CASRNVGGNYEQYF.

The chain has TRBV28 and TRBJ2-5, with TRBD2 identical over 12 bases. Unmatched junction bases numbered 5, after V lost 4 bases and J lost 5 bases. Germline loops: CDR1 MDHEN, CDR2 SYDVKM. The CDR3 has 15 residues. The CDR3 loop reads CASSSRLAGVETQYF. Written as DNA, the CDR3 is TGTGCCAGCAGTTCCAGACTAGCGGGAGTGGAGACCCAGTACTTC.